This TCR beta chain was sequenced in a study of T-cell memory formation after mild COVID-19. Looking at the study overall: Largely donor-specific TCR clusters were found. Regarding the study as a whole: A subset of responding clones appeared in pre-infection memory, suggesting cross-reactive memory joined.

J gave up 3 bases and V 5 bases, and 6 bases lay outside the gene matches. Germline V gene lookup returns CDR1 SGHNT and CDR2 YENEEA. This CDR3 has 16 amino acids. A remark on this clonotype: The antigen remains undetermined.

TCRdb redid the calling of the 5' RACE reads with MiXCR, one entry per CDR3 protein. The table includes fewer than 60,000 distinct CDR3 sequences, 28% detected once. The sequence derives from a man younger than 30 who had mild COVID-19 (a few samples of this study predate the infection). Cell type and time point are not known. The chain uses TRBV11-3 and TRBJ2-2; 10 bases align to TRBD1. Sequenced input: PBMCs or a T cell subset sorted from them (not recorded which). CDR3 in DNA: TGTGCCAGCAGCCCCCGAGGGACAGGGGACACCGGGGAGCTGTTTTTT. This sequence encodes CASSPRGTGDTGELFF.